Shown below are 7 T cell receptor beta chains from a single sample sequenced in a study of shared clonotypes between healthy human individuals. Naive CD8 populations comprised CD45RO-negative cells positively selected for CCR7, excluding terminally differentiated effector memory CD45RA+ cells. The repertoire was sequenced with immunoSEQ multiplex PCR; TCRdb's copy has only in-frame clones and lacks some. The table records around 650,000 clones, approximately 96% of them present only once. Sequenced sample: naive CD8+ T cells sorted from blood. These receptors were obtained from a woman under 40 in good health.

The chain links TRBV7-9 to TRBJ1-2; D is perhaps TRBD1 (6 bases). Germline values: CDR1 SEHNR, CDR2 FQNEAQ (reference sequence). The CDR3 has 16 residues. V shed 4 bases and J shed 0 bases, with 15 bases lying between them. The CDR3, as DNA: TGTGCCAGCAGCTCAAGTAACAGGGATTCTAACTATGGCTACACCTTC. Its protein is CASSSSNRDSNYGYTF. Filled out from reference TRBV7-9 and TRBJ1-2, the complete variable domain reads DTGVSQNPRHKITKRGQNVTFRCDPISEHNRLYWYRQTLGQGPEFLTYFQNEAQLEKSRLLSDRFSAERPKGSFSTLEIQRTEQGDSAMYLCASSSSNRDSNYGYTFGSGTRLTVV.

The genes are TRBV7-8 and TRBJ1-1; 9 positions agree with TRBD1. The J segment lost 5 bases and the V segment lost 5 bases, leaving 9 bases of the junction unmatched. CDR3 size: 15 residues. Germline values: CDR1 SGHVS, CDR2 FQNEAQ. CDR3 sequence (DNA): TGTGCCAGCAGCAAACCACAGGGGGCGGGAACTGAAGCTTTCTTT. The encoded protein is CASSKPQGAGTEAFF.

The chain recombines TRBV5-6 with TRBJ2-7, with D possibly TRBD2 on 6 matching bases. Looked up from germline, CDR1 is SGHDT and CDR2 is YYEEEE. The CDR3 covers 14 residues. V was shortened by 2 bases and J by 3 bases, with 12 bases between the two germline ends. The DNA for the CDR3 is TGTGCCAGCAGCTTCCGGGACTTACACTACGAGCAGTACTTC. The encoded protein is CASSFRDLHYEQYF.

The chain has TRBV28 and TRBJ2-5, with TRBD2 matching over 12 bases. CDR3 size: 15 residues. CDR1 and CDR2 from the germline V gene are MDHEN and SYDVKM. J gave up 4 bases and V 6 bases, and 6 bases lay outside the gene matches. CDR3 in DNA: TGTGCCAGCAGGTCACCGGGACTAGCGGGAGAGACCCAGTACTTC. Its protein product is CASRSPGLAGETQYF. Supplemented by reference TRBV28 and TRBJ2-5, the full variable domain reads DVKVTQSSRYLVKRTGEKVFLECVQDMDHENMFWYRQDPGLGLRLIYFSYDVKMKEKGDIPEGYSVSREKKERFSLILESASTNQTSMYLCASRSPGLAGETQYFGPGTRLLVL.

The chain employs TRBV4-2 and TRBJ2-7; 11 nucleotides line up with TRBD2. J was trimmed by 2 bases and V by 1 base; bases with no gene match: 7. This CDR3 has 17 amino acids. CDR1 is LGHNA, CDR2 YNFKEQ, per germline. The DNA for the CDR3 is TGTGCCAGCAGCCAAGTTATCCCTAGCGGGAGGCCCTACGAGCAGTACTTC. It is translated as CASSQVIPSGRPYEQYF.

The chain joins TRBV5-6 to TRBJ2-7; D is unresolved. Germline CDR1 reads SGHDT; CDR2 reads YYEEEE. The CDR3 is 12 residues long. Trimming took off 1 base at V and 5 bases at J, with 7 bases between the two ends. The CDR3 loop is CASSLSFNEQYF. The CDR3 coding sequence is TGTGCCAGCAGCTTGTCTTTTAACGAGCAGTACTTC.

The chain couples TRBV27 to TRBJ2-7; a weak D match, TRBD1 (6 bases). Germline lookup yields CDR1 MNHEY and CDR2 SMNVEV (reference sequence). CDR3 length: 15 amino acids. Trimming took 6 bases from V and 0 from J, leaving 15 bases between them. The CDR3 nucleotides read TGTGCCAGCAGAACATCGACAGGCTACTCCTACGAGCAGTACTTC. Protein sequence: CASRTSTGYSYEQYF.